The rows below give T cell receptor beta chains drawn from one sample of a study of T cell repertoires in cytomegalovirus infection. TCRdb itself ran the reads through MiXCR, one entry per CDR3 protein. The sample has fewer than 900,000 distinct CDR3 sequences, roughly 29% seen once. No antigens are known for them. Sequencing used cultured CD8+ T cells from PBMCs, obtained from culture after CMV antigen stimulation. The receptors shown here come from a human donor in good health (CMV status not recorded). Some clones in this sample may be carry-over from other donors' samples. Each CDR3 is given with its conserved first and last residue. D genes are given only for firm matches. Size values are once, few and many counts, or a class for expanded clones, and some rows have none.

d_call	v_call	clone_size	j_call	cdr3_aa	cdr3_nt
TRBD1	TRBV5-1	.	TRBJ2-3	CASSTWDRNIDTQYF	TGCGCCAGCAGCACCTGGGACAGGAATATAGATACGCAGTATTTT
TRBD2	TRBV7-6	many	TRBJ2-3	CASSRLGLAVQQDTQYF	TGTGCCAGCAGCCGGCTCGGACTAGCGGTCCAACAAGATACGCAGTATTTT
TRBD1	TRBV15	few	TRBJ2-3	CATSRPGTGTDTQYF	TGTGCCACCAGCAGACCCGGGACAGGCACAGATACGCAGTATTTT
.	TRBV7-9	few	TRBJ1-1	CASSLGSLEAFF	TGTGCCAGCAGCTTAGGGAGCCTTGAAGCTTTCTTT
.	TRBV27	.	TRBJ1-5	CASSLWATNQPQHF	TGTGCCAGCAGTTTGTGGGCTACCAATCAGCCCCAGCATTTT
.	TRBV12-3/TRBV12-4	.	TRBJ2-1	CASSKYSRSNERFF	TGTGCCAGCAGCAAGTATTCCCGGTCCAATGAGCGGTTCTTC
.	TRBV19	few	TRBJ1-1	CASSWEGTEAFF	TGTGCCAGTAGCTGGGAGGGGACTGAAGCTTTCTTT
.	TRBV25-1	few	TRBJ2-1	CASSEFERGEGFSSYNEQFF	TGTGCCAGCAGTGAATTTGAACGGGGCGAGGGCTTTAGCTCCTACAATGAGCAGTTCTTC
TRBD2	TRBV2	few	TRBJ2-1	CASSEWLAGGNEQFF	TGTGCCAGCAGTGAATGGCTAGCGGGGGGGAATGAGCAGTTCTTC
TRBD1	TRBV12-3/TRBV12-4	.	TRBJ1-2	CASSQGQSRLPNYGYTF	TGTGCCAGCAGCCAGGGACAGTCCCGGCTTCCCAACTATGGCTACACCTTC
.	TRBV7-9	.	TRBJ2-5	CASSPRQRQETQYF	TGTGCCAGCAGCCCCAGACAGAGACAAGAGACCCAGTACTTC
.	TRBV7-6	few	TRBJ2-1	CASSPRPTYNEQFF	TGTGCCAGCAGCCCGCGGCCAACCTACAATGAGCAGTTCTTC
.	TRBV3-1	.	TRBJ2-7	CASSQEAGTYHLGQYF	TGTGCCAGCAGCCAGGAAGCCGGGACCTACCACCTTGGGCAGTACTTC
TRBD1	TRBV19	many	TRBJ1-1	CASSSPGQATEAFF	TGTGCCAGTAGTAGCCCGGGACAGGCGACTGAAGCTTTCTTT
.	TRBV28	few	TRBJ2-5	CASSPGVVYQGETQYF	TGTGCCAGCAGTCCAGGGGTTGTTTATCAAGGAGAGACCCAGTACTTC
.	TRBV7-8	few	TRBJ1-2	CASSLVTRGRGYTF	TGTGCCAGCAGCTTAGTGACGCGGGGGAGGGGCTACACCTTC
.	TRBV5-5	few	TRBJ1-4	CASSLEPGLSGKLFF	TGTGCCAGCAGCTTAGAACCAGGGTTAAGTGGAAAACTGTTTTTT
.	TRBV5-6	few	TRBJ2-7	CASSLGGSHYEQYF	TGTGCCAGCAGTTTAGGTGGAAGTCATTACGAGCAGTACTTC